This T cell receptor (beta chain) was retrieved from a study of T-cell memory formation after mild COVID-19. Study-wide context: Most TCR clusters belonged to a single donor. Whole-study results and caveats: Those CD4+ clones that contracted were mainly in CM and EM (CD8+ ones in EMRA).

TCRdb re-called the 5' RACE reads with MiXCR, one entry per CDR3 protein. The sample contains around 370,000 distinct CDR3 sequences, around 20% of which appear only once. Worth noting for this clonotype: What it recognizes is unknown.

The CDR3 sequence is 13 residues long. The V gene's germline CDR1 is SGHVS and CDR2 FNYEAQ. With 3 bases removed from V and 5 bases from J, the gap between germline ends came to 10 bases. The source material was PBMCs or a T cell subset sorted from them (not recorded which). The chain combines TRBV7-6 with TRBJ2-5; TRBD1 or TRBD2 may be the D gene (5 bases each). The sequence came from an adult woman who had mild COVID-19 (a few samples of this study predate the infection). Cell type and time point are not known. Written as DNA, the CDR3 is TGTGCCAGCAGCTTCGGGGCCCAGGAGACCCAGTACTTC. It codes for CASSFGAQETQYF.